The clone carrying this T cell receptor beta chain appeared a few times. Antigen: not known. CDR1 is MNHEY and CDR2 is SMNVEV in the germline V gene (reference sequence). This CDR3 contains 17 residues. The ends were cut back, 5 bases at V and 6 bases at J, with 22 bases in the middle. This record belongs to a study of beta chain features in type 1 diabetes. Whole-study findings and limits: Across all four CD4+ subsets, people with type 1 diabetes showed modestly shorter TCRB CDR3s. The similarity of naive, central memory and Treg TCRB repertoires appeared greater among patients than among healthy donors. Type 1 diabetes patients showed fewer insertions and more deletions at VDJ junctions.

Averaging approximately 0.11 L, one heparinised blood draw came from each individual donor. What was sequenced were expressed TCRB transcripts, since all of the isolated RNA had been reverse transcribed. Clones were sequenced by immunoSEQ multiplex PCR, and TCRdb holds only the in-frame ones, with some missing. Of almost 350,000 clones listed, approximately 9.7% were seen once; the top ten hold less than 1.2%. The sequence was obtained from a man younger than 45 with type 1 diabetes. J is TRBJ2-2 and V is TRBV27; D perhaps matches TRBD2 (6 bases). The source material was central memory CD4+ T cells from blood. The CDR3 protein is CASSHLTSYLLAGELFF. CDR3 DNA sequence: TGTGCCAGCAGTCACCTGACTAGTTATCTGCTCGCCGGGGAGCTGTTTTTT.